This is a list of T cell receptor beta chains from one sample in a study of T cell responses to AZD1222 COVID-19 vaccine. Using immunoSEQ multiplex PCR, the repertoire was profiled, and TCRdb retains in-frame clones only, with some absent. The top ten hold less than 9.5% of the sample, which has 90,000 to 110,000 clones, roughly nine tenths seen once. The sample was peripheral blood, taken on day 0 of AZD1222 vaccination. The receptors were gathered from an adult in good health. The conserved cysteine and the conserved F or W are not part of the CDR3 here.

V	J	length	CDR3
TRBV7-9	TRBJ2-1	13	ASIPGLATYNEQF
TRBV9	TRBJ2-6	12	ASNRGPGANVLT
TRBV30	TRBJ1-5	13	AWRLTGTSNQPQH
TRBV30	TRBJ2-1	12	AWTTHAVYNEQF
TRBV11-2	TRBJ1-1	10	ASSILSGKAF
TRBV5-6	TRBJ2-1	12	ASSPPSSNNEQF
TRBV7-2	TRBJ2-5	13	ASSSRGDYLSSGY
TRBV12-5	TRBJ2-1	18	ASAPHGGLAGGTSYNEQF
TRBV6-5	TRBJ2-7	9	ASSYSWKQY
TRBV28	TRBJ2-7	16	ASSMGLAVGKPSYEQY
TRBV29-1	TRBJ1-2	13	SVEEDQGAGYGYT
TRBV5-6	TRBJ1-3	13	ASSSGGSLTNTIY
TRBV5-1	TRBJ1-5	13	ASSFGTGPNQPQH
TRBV5-1	TRBJ1-2	11	ASSTNPVYGYT
TRBV7-6	TRBJ2-7	11	ASSAGPNYEQY
TRBV5-1	TRBJ2-3	12	ASSLVGSTDTQY
TRBV3-1/TRBV3-2	TRBJ2-3	14	ASSPYFSVGTDTQY
TRBV18	TRBJ2-1	10	ASSPLGNEQF
TRBV30	TRBJ1-6	11	AWSTGWDSPLH
TRBV19	TRBJ2-7	11	ASSQVGGDEQY
TRBV11-2	TRBJ1-2	12	ASSLGGLKKGYT
TRBV29-1	TRBJ2-5	13	SVAVTSGRSETQY